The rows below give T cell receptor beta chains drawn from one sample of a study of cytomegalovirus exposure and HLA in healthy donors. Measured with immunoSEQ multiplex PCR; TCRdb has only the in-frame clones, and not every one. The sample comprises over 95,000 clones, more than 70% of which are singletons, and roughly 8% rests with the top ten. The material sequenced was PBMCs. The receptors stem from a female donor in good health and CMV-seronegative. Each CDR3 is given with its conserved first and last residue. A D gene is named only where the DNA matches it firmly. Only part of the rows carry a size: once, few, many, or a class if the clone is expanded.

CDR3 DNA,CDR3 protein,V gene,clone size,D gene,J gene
TGTGCCAGCTCACCGAACAGGGACACTGAAGCTTTCTTT,CASSPNRDTEAFF,TRBV18,-,-,TRBJ1-1
TGTGCTAGTGGGGCCACGGGAGAGGGCGATACGCAGTATTTT,CASGATGEGDTQYF,TRBV12-5,-,-,TRBJ2-3
TGTGCCAGCAGCTTGGACAGGGGGCAGCCCCAGCATTTT,CASSLDRGQPQHF,TRBV5-8,once,TRBD1,TRBJ1-5
TGTGCCAGCAGGCCTACAGGGAAAGATACGCAGTATTTT,CASRPTGKDTQYF,TRBV7-2,-,-,TRBJ2-3
TGTGCCAGCAGCTTGGGGCGCGGCGGGGGGGCTACAGATACGCAGTATTTT,CASSLGRGGGATDTQYF,TRBV5-8,-,TRBD2,TRBJ2-3
TGCAGCGTTCAGGCTAACACCGGGGAGCTGTTTTTT,CSVQANTGELFF,TRBV29-1,-,-,TRBJ2-2
TGTGCCAGCAGCTTAGTGACAACCCTGAGCTCCTATAATTCACCCCTCCACTTT,CASSLVTTLSSYNSPLHF,TRBV7-9,-,-,TRBJ1-6
TGTGCCAGCAGCTTAGTTTGGACTAGCGGTCAATCCTACGAGCAGTACTTC,CASSLVWTSGQSYEQYF,TRBV7-2,-,TRBD2,TRBJ2-7
TGTGCCAGCAGCCTATTTAGCGGGAGGGCCCACCTGACCACAGATACGCAGTATTTT,CASSLFSGRAHLTTDTQYF,TRBV5-6,-,TRBD2,TRBJ2-3
TGTGCCAGCAGCAATATATGGGACTGCAGACGTGGCTACACCTTC,CASSNIWDCRRGYTF,TRBV21-1,-,-,TRBJ1-2
TGCAGCGTTGGGAACAGGGTTGTCTACGAGCAGTACTTC,CSVGNRVVYEQYF,TRBV29-1,-,-,TRBJ2-7
TGTGCCAGCAGACTAGCGGGCTCCCTTTTAGATACGCAGTATTTT,CASRLAGSLLDTQYF,TRBV19,-,TRBD2,TRBJ2-3
TGTGCCAGCAGCCAAGACCCCTGGACAGGGGAGATCTTC,CASSQDPWTGEIF,TRBV4-2,once,TRBD1,TRBJ2-1
TGTGCCAGCAGTGAGCTAGGGACACCTAATCAGCCCCAGCATTTT,CASSELGTPNQPQHF,TRBV6-1,-,-,TRBJ1-5
TGTGCCAGCAGCGCCTGGGAGTACTCTGGAAACACCATATATTTT,CASSAWEYSGNTIYF,TRBV9,once,-,TRBJ1-3
TGCAGCGTTGAATCTGGGGCTCTTAACTATGGCTACACCTTC,CSVESGALNYGYTF,TRBV29-1,-,-,TRBJ1-2
TGTGCCATCAGGCAGGACAGCACTAATCAGCCCCAGCATTTT,CAIRQDSTNQPQHF,TRBV10-3,-,-,TRBJ1-5
TGTGCCAGCAGCTACGGACAGAAAGAGACCCAGTACTTC,CASSYGQKETQYF,TRBV5-5,-,-,TRBJ2-5
TGTGCCACCAGCAGACCAGGGGGCGGCTACGAGCAGTACTTC,CATSRPGGGYEQYF,TRBV15,once,TRBD1,TRBJ2-7
TGTGCCAGCAGCCCAGGGGGCTGGGATGAAAAACTGTTTTTT,CASSPGGWDEKLFF,TRBV11-2,-,TRBD1,TRBJ1-4
TGTGCCAGTAGTATCACAGGGGGCGCGATTTTCGCGAACACCGGGGAGCTGTTTTTT,CASSITGGAIFANTGELFF,TRBV19,-,TRBD1,TRBJ2-2
TGCGCCAGCGGCCAGACCAGGGTAGGTGATGAGCAGTTCTTC,CASGQTRVGDEQFF,TRBV5-1,-,-,TRBJ2-1
TGTGCCAGCAGTGACAGGACTAGCGGACACAACAATGAGCAGTTCTTC,CASSDRTSGHNNEQFF,TRBV6-1,-,TRBD2,TRBJ2-1
TGTGCCAGCATGGGACTAGCGGGGAGCACAGATACGCAGTATTTT,CASMGLAGSTDTQYF,TRBV11-1,-,TRBD2,TRBJ2-3
TGTGCCAGCAGGGGCAGGGCGACAGATACGCAGTATTTT,CASRGRATDTQYF,TRBV6-5,-,-,TRBJ2-3
TGTGCCAGCAGCTCCCCCCTCGGACAGGGTCGGGATGAGCAGTTCTTC,CASSSPLGQGRDEQFF,TRBV7-9,-,TRBD1,TRBJ2-1
TGCGCCAGCAGCGTCGGGACACGAAACATTCAGTACTTC,CASSVGTRNIQYF,TRBV5-1,-,-,TRBJ2-4
TGTGCCAGCAGCTCCTTTGTCCTCACAGGGCGTACGGGAAACACCATATATTTT,CASSSFVLTGRTGNTIYF,TRBV11-2,-,-,TRBJ1-3
TGTGCCAGCAGTCCTCCTGGGGCAAATAATGAAAAACTGTTTTTT,CASSPPGANNEKLFF,TRBV28,-,-,TRBJ1-4
TGTGCCAGCAGCGTAGATGGCGGCCCCAATCAGCCCCAGCATTTT,CASSVDGGPNQPQHF,TRBV9,-,-,TRBJ1-5
TGTTCCAGCAGCGTAGCCCCGGGACAGGGGCACTGGTCCTACGAGCAGTACTTC,CSSSVAPGQGHWSYEQYF,TRBV7-9,-,TRBD1,TRBJ2-7
TGTGCCAGCTCACCCAACAGGGAAAACGAGCAGTACTTC,CASSPNRENEQYF,TRBV18,-,-,TRBJ2-7
TGTGCCAGCTCACCACAGGTCTCTAGCGGGAGGTTGGTGAGTGAGCAGTTCTTC,CASSPQVSSGRLVSEQFF,TRBV18,-,TRBD2,TRBJ2-1
TGTTCCAGCAGATCTTCATCCGGGACTAGAAGGTTACAGCAGTTCTTC,CSSRSSSGTRRLQQFF,TRBV7-9,-,TRBD2,TRBJ2-1
TGTGCCAGCAGCGCCCCGAGGGTAGATACGCAGTATTTT,CASSAPRVDTQYF,TRBV9,-,-,TRBJ2-3